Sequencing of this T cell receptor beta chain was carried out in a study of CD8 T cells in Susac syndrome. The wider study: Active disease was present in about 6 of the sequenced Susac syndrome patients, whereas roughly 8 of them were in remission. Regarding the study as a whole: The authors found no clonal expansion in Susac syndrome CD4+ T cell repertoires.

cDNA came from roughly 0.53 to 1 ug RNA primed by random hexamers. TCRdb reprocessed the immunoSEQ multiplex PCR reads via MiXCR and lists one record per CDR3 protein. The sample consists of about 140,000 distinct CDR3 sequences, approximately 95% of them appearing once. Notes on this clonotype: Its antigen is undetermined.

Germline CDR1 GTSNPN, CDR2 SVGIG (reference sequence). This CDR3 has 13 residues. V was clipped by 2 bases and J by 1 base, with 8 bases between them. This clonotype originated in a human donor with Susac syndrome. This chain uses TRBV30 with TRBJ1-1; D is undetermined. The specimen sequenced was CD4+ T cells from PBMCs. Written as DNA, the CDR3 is TGTGCCTGGAGTCCCCGAACGAACACTGAAGCTTTCTTT. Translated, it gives CAWSPRTNTEAFF.